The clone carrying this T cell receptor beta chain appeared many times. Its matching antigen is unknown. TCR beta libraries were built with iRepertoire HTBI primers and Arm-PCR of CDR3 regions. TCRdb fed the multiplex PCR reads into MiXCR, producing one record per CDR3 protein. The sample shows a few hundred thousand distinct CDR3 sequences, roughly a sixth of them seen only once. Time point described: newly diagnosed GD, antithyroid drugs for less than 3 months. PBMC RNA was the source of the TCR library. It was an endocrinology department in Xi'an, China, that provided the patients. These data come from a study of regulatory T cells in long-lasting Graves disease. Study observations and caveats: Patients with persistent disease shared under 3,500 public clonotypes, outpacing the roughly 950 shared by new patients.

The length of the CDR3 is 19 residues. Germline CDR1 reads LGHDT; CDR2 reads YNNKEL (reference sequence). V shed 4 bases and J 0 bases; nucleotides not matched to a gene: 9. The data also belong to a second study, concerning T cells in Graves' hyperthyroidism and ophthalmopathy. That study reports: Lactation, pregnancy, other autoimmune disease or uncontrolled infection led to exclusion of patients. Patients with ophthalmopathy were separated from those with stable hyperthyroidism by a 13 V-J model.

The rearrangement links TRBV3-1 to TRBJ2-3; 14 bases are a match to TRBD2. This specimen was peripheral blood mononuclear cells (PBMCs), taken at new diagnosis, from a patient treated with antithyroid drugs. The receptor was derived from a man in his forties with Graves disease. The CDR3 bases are TGTGCCAGCAGCCCGTCCCGGACTAGCGGGGGGTCTAGCACAGATACGCAGTATTTT. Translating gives CASSPSRTSGGSSTDTQYF.